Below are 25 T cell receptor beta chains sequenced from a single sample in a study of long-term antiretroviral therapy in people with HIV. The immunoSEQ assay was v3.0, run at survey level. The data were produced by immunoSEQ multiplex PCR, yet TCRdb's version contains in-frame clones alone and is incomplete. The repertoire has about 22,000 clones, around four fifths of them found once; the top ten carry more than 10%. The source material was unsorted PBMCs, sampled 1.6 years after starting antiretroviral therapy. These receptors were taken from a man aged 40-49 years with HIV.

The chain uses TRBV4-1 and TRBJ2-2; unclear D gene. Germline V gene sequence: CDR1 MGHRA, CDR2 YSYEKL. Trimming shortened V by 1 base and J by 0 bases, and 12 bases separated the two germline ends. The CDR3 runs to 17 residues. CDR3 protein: CASSQGSGPTNTGELFF. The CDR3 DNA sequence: TGCGCCAGCAGCCAAGGATCAGGACCTACGAACACCGGGGAGCTGTTTTTT.

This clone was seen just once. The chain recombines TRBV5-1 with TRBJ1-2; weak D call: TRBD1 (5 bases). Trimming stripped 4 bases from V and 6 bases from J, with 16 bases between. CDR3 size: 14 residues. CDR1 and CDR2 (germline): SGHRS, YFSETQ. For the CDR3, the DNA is TGCGCCAGCAGCCGCCTGGGACCGGAGGATGGCTACACCTTC. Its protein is CASSRLGPEDGYTF.

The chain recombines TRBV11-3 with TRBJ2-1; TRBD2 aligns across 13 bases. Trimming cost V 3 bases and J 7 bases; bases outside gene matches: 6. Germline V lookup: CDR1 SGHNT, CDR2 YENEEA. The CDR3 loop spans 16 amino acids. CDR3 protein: CASSFPTSGRVNEQFF. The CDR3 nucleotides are TGTGCCAGCAGCTTCCCCACTAGCGGGAGGGTAAATGAGCAGTTCTTC.

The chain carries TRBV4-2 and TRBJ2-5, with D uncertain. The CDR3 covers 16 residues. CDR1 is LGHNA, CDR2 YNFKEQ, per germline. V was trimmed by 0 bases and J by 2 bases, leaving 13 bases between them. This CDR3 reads CASSQDEQSNQETQYF. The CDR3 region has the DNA TGTGCCAGCAGCCAAGATGAACAGTCCAATCAAGAGACCCAGTACTTC.

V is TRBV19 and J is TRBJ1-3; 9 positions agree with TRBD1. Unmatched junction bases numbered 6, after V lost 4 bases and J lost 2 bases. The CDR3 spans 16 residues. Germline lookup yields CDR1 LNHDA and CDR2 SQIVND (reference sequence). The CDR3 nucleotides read TGTGCCAGTAGTAACTACGACAGGGGGGCTGGAAACACCATATATTTT. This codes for CASSNYDRGAGNTIYF.

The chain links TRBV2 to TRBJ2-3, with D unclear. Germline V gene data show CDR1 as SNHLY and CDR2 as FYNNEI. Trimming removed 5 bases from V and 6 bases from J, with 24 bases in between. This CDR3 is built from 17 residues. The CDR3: CASSTIGEPGLRDTQYF. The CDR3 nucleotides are TGTGCCAGCAGTACCATCGGAGAGCCCGGGCTCCGGGATACGCAGTATTTT. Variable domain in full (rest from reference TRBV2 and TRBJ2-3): EPEVTQTPSHQVTQMGQEVILRCVPISNHLYFYWYRQILGQKVEFLVSFYNNEISEKSEIFDDQFSVERPDGSNFTLKIRSTKLEDSAMYFCASSTIGEPGLRDTQYFGPGTRLTVL.

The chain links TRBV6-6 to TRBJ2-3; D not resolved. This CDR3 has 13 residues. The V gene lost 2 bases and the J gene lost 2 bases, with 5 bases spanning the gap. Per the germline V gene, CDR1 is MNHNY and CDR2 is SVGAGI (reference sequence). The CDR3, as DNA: TGTGCCAGCAGTTACGTGGCCACAGATACGCAGTATTTT. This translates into CASSYVATDTQYF.

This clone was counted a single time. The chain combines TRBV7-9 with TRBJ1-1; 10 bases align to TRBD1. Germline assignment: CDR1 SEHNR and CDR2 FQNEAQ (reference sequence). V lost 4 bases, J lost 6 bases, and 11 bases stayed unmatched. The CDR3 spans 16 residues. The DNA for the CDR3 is TGTGCCAGCAGCTCCCCAGGTGGGACAGGGGTCGCTGAAGCTTTCTTT. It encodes CASSSPGGTGVAEAFF.

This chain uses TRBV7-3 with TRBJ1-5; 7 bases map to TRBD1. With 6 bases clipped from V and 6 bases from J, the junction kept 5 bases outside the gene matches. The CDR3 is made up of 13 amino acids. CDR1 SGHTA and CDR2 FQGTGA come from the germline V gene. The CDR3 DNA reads TGTGCCAGCAGTACAGGGGTTGGTCAGCCCCAGCATTTT. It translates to CASSTGVGQPQHF.

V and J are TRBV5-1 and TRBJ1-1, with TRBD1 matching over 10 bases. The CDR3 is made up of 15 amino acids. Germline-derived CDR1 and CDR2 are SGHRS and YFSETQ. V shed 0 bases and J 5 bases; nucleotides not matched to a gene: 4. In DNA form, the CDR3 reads TGCGCCAGCAGCTTGGGGGACAGGGGAAGAACTGAAGCTTTCTTT. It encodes CASSLGDRGRTEAFF.

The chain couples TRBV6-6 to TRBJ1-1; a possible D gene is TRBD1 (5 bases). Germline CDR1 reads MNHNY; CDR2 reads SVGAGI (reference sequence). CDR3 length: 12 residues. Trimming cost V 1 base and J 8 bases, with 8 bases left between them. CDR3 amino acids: CASSYLGQEAFF. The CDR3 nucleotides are TGTGCCAGCAGTTACTTAGGACAAGAAGCTTTCTTT.

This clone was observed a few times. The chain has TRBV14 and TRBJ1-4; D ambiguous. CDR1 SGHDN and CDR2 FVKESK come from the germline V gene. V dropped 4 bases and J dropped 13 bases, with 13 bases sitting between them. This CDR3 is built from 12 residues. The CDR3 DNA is TGTGCCAGCAGCCTACAGCCTGGCGTACTGTTTTTT. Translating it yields CASSLQPGVLFF.

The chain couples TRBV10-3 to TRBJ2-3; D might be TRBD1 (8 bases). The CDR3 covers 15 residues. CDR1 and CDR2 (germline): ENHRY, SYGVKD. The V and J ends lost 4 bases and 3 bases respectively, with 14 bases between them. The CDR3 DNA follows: TGTGCCATCAGTGCCGTACAGGGGGGGACAGATACGCAGTATTTT. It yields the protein CAISAVQGGTDTQYF.

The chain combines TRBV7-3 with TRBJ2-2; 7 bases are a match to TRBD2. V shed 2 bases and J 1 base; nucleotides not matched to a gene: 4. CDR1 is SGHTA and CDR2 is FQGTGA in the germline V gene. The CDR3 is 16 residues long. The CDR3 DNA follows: TGTGCCAGCAGCTTATATGGGAGGGGGAACACCGGGGAGCTGTTTTTT. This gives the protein CASSLYGRGNTGELFF.

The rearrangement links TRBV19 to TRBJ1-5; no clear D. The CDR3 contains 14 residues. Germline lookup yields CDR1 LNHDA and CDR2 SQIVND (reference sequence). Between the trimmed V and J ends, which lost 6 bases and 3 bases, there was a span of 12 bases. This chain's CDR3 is CASRNSPLNQPQHF. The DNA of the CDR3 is TGTGCCAGTAGGAACAGCCCCCTCAATCAGCCCCAGCATTTT.

The CDR3: CASSLGTGAYGYTF. In nucleotides, the CDR3 is TGTGCCAGCAGCTTAGGGACAGGGGCCTATGGCTACACCTTC. The rearrangement links TRBV7-8 to TRBJ1-2; 9 bases fit TRBD1. The V gene end was trimmed by 1 base and the J gene end by 4 bases; junction bases not matched to a gene: 1. The CDR3 contains 14 residues. In germline, CDR1 is SGHVS, CDR2 FQNEAQ.

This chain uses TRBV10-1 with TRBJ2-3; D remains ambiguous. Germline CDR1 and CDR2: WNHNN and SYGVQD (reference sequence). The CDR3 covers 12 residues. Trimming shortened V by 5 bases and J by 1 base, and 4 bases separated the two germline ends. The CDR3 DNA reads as TGCGCCAGCAGTTGGGGCACAGATACGCAGTATTTT. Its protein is CASSWGTDTQYF.

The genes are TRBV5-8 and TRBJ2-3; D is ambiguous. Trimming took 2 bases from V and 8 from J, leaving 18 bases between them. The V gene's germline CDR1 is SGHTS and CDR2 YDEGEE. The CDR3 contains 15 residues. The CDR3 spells CASSFGNSRMGTQYF. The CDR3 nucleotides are TGTGCCAGCAGCTTCGGCAACTCGCGCATGGGTACGCAGTATTTT.

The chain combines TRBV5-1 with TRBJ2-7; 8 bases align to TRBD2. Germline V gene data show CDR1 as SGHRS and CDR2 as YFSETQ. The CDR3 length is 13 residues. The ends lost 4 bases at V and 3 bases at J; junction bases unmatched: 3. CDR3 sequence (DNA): TGCGCCAGCAGCCCTACTAGCGGCTACGAGCAGTACTTC. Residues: CASSPTSGYEQYF. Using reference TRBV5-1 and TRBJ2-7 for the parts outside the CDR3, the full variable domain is KAGVTQTPRYLIKTRGQQVTLSCSPISGHRSVSWYQQTPGQGLQFLFEYFSETQRNKGNFPGRFSGRQFSNSRSEMNVSTLELGDSALYLCASSPTSGYEQYFGPGTRLTVT.

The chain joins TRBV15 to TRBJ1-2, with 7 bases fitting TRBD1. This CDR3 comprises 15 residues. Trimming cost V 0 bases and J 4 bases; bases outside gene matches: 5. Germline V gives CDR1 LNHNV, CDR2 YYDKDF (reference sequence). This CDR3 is CATSRETGRSYGYTF. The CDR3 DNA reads TGTGCCACCAGCAGAGAGACAGGGAGGTCCTATGGCTACACCTTC.

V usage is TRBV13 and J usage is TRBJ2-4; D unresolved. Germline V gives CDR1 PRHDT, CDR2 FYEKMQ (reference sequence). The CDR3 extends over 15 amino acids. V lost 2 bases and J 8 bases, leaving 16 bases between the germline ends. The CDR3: CASSLRAPGRDIQYF. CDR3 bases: TGTGCCAGCAGCTTAAGGGCCCCTGGGCGAGACATTCAGTACTTC. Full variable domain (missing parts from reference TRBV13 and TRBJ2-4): AAGVIQSPRHLIKEKRETATLKCYPIPRHDTVYWYQQGPGQDPQFLISFYEKMQSDKGSIPDRFSAQQFSDYHSELNMSSLELGDSALYFCASSLRAPGRDIQYFGAGTRLSVL.

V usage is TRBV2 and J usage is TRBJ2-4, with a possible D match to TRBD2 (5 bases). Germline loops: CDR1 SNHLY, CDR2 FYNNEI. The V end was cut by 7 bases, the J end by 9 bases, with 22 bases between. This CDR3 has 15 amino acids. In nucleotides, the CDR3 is TGTGCCAGCACCCAACGGGCGGTTACTAGAGGCATTCAGTACTTC. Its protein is CASTQRAVTRGIQYF. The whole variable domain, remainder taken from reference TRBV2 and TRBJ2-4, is EPEVTQTPSHQVTQMGQEVILRCVPISNHLYFYWYRQILGQKVEFLVSFYNNEISEKSEIFDDQFSVERPDGSNFTLKIRSTKLEDSAMYFCASTQRAVTRGIQYFGAGTRLSVL.

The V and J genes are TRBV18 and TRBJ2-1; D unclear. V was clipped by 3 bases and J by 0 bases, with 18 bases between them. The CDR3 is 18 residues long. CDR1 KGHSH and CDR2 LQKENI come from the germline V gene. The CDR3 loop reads CASSPSLIALSSYNEQFF. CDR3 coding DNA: TGTGCCAGCTCACCTTCGCTTATAGCCCTGAGCTCCTACAATGAGCAGTTCTTC.

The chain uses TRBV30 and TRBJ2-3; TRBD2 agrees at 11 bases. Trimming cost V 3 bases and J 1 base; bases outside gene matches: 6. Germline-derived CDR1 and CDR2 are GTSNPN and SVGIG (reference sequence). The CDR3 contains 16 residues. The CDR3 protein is CAWRITSGRGTDTQYF. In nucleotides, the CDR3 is TGTGCCTGGAGAATCACTAGCGGGAGAGGCACAGATACGCAGTATTTT.

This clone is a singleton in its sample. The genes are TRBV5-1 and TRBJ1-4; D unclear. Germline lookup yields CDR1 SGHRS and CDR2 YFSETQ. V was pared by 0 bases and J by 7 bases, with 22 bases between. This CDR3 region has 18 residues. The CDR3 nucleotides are TGCGCCAGCAGCTTGGCCGGCGGAGGCCGTCGTGATGGTGAAAAACTGTTTTTT. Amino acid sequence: CASSLAGGGRRDGEKLFF.